This T cell receptor beta chain was observed in a study of blood T cell repertoires in COVID-19. Study context: Both acute and convalescent COVID-19 samples were obtained from the United States, Italy and Spain. The analysed material was cDNA or gDNA that came from T cells, B-cell-depleted T cells, or PBMCs.

Per the study methods: Estimation of nucleated cell counts relied on the amplification of reference gene primers. This table comes from immunoSEQ multiplex PCR, and its TCRdb copy is limited to in-frame clones, with some not included. V and J calls and clone size are as listed in that table; D and trimming were resolved from the DNA. The sample holds some 150,000 clones, more than 85% seen once. In germline, CDR1 is SGHAT, CDR2 FQNNGV. The CDR3 length is 15 residues. The ends were cut back, 3 bases at V and 5 bases at J, with 14 bases in the middle. This chain links TRBV11-2 with TRBJ1-5; a possible D gene is TRBD1 (5 bases). Sequenced: peripheral blood. This receptor was taken from a human donor in a cohort sampled during active COVID-19. CDR3 residues: CASSLDGRGDQPQHF. The CDR3 region has the DNA TGTGCCAGCAGCTTGGATGGGAGGGGAGATCAGCCCCAGCATTTT.